This T cell receptor beta chain was sequenced in a study of blood T cell repertoires in COVID-19. Study in general: Some COVID-19 samples were acute and others convalescent; all came from the United States, Italy and Spain. T cells, B-cell-depleted T cells, or PBMCs provided the cDNA or gDNA that served as material.

The table came from immunoSEQ multiplex PCR; TCRdb's copy has only in-frame clones and leaves some out. The repertoire includes about 140,000 clones, 88% of them detected once, and over 9.5% sits in the top ten. The CDR3 contains 15 residues. V was pared by 2 bases and J by 0 bases, with 4 bases of the junction left unmatched. Germline V lookup: CDR1 KGHSH, CDR2 LQKENI. The source material was peripheral blood. The TCR sequence derives from a man in his sixties with active or convalescent COVID-19. This chain uses TRBV18 with TRBJ2-7; 7 bases fit TRBD2. The CDR3 region is CASSPGGGTSYEQYF. CDR3 DNA sequence: TGTGCCAGCTCACCAGGGGGGGGAACCTCCTACGAGCAGTACTTC.